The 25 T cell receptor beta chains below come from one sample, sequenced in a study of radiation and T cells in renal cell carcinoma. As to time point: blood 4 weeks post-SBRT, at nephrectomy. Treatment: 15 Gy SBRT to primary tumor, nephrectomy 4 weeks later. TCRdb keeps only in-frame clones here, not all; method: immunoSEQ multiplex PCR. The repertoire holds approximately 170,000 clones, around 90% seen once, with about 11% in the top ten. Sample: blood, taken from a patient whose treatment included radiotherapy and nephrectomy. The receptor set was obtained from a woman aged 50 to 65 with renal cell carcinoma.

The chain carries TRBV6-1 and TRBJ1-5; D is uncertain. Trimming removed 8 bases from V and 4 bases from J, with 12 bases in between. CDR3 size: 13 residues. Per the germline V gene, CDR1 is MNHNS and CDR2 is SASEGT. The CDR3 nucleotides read TGTGCCAGCCGTGGGGAGTGGAATCAGCCCCAGCATTTT. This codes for CASRGEWNQPQHF.

Written as DNA, the CDR3 is TGTGCCAGTATGCCGAACGTGGGACCTGGACAGGGGGCCCCTGGCTACACCTTC. It yields the protein CASMPNVGPGQGAPGYTF. The gene calls are TRBV19 and TRBJ1-2; 11 bases fit TRBD1. Germline V gene sequence: CDR1 LNHDA, CDR2 SQIVND (reference sequence). The CDR3 has 18 residues. V shed 7 bases, J shed 7 bases, and the junction held 20 bases outside the gene matches.

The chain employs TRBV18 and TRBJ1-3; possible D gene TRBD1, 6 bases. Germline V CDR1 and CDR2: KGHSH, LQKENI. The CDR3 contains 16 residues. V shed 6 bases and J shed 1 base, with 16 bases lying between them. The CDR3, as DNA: TGTGCCAGCTCCCCAACAGGGCGAGAGTCTGGAAACACCATATATTTT. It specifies CASSPTGRESGNTIYF.

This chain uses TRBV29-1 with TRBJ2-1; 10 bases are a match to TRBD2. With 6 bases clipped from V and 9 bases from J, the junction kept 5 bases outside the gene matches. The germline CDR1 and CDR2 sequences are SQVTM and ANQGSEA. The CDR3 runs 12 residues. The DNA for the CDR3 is TGCAGCGTAGCTAGCGGGGGTGGTGAGCAGTTCTTC. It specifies CSVASGGGEQFF.

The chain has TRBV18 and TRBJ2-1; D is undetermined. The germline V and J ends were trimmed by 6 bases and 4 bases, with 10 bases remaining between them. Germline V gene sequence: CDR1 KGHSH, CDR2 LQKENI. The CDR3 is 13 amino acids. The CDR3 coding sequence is TGTGCCAGCTCTCAAACTGTTTACAATGAGCAGTTCTTC. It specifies CASSQTVYNEQFF.

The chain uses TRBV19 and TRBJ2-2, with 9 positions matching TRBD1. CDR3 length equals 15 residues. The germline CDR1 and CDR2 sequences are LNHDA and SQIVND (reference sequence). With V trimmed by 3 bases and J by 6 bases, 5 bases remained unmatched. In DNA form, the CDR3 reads TGTGCCAGTAGTATTAGGGACAGGGAAGCCGGGGAGCTGTTTTTT. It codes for CASSIRDREAGELFF.

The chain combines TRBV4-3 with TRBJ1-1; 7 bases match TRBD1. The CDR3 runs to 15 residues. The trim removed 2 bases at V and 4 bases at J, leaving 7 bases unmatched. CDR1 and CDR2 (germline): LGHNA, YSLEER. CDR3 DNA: TGCGCCAGCAGCCAAATAGACAGGGAGGGCACTGAAGCTTTCTTT. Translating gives CASSQIDREGTEAFF.

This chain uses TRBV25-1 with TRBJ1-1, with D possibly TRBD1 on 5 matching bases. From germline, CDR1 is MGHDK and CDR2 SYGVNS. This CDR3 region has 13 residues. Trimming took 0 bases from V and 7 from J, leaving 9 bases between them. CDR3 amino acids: CASSEYGTIEAFF. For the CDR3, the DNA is TGTGCCAGCAGTGAATATGGGACGATTGAAGCTTTCTTT.

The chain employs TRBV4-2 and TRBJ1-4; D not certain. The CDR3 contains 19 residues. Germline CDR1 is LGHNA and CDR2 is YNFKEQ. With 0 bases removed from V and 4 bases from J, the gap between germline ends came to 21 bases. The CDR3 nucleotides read TGTGCCAGCAGCCAAGATCCATCATTTTTTGGGCAGAGTAATGAAAAACTGTTTTTT. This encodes CASSQDPSFFGQSNEKLFF.

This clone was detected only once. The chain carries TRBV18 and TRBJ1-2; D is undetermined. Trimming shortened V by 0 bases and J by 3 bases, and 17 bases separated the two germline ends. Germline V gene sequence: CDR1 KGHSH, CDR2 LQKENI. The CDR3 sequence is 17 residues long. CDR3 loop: CASSPPLGEGSDYGYTF. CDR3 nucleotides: TGTGCCAGCTCACCACCGTTGGGCGAAGGGTCGGACTATGGCTACACCTTC.

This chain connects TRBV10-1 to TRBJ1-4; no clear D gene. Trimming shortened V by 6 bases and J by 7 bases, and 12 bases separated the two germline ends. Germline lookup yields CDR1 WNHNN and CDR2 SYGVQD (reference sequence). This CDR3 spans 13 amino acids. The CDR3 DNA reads TGCGCCAGCAGCCCGACATTAGGTGAAAAACTGTTTTTT. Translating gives CASSPTLGEKLFF.

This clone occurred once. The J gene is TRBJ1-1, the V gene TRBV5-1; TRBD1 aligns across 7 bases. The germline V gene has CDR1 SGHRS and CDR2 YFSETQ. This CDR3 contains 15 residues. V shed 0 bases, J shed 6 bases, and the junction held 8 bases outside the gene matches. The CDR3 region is CASSLEGARGSEAFF. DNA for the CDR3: TGCGCCAGCAGCTTGGAAGGGGCCAGGGGGTCTGAAGCTTTCTTT.

The chain's CDR3 is CASSERAGNEKLFF. The CDR3 region has the DNA TGTGCCAGCAGTGAACGGGCAGGAAATGAAAAACTGTTTTTT. This sequence joins TRBV6-1 and TRBJ1-4; D not certain. The CDR3 has 14 amino acids. V lost 2 bases and J 5 bases, leaving 9 bases between the germline ends. The V gene's germline CDR1 is MNHNS and CDR2 SASEGT.

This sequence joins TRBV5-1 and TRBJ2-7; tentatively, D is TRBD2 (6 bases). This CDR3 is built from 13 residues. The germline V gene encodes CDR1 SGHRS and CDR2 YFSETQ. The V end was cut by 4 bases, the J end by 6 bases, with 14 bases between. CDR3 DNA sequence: TGCGCCAGCAGCCACCGTGCGGAGGGCGAGCAGTACTTC. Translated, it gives CASSHRAEGEQYF.

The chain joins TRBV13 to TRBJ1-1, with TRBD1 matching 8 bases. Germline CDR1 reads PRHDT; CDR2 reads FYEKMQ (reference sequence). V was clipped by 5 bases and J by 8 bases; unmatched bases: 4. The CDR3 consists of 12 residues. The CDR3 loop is CASSPRTGEAFF. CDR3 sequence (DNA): TGTGCCAGCAGCCCGCGGACAGGGGAAGCTTTCTTT.

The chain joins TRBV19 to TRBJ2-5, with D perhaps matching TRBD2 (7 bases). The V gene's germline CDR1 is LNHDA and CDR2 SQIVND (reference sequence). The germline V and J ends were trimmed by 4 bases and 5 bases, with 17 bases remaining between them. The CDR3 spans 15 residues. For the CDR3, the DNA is TGTGCCAGTAGTAAGGGGTCGGGGGGCAGGGAGACCCAGTACTTC. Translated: CASSKGSGGRETQYF.

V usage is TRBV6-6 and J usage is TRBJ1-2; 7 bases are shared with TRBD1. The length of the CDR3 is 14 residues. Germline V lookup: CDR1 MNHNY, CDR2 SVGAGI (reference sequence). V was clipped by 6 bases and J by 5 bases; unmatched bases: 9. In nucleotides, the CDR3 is TGTGCCAGCAGGCACGAGGGGGCAGGGTATGGCTACACCTTC. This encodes CASRHEGAGYGYTF.

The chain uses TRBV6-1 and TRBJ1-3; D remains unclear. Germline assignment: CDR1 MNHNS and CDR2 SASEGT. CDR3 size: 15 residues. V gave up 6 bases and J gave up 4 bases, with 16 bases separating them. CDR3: CASRPPGGRGNTIYF. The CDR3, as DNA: TGTGCCAGCAGACCCCCCGGAGGGCGAGGAAACACCATATATTTT.

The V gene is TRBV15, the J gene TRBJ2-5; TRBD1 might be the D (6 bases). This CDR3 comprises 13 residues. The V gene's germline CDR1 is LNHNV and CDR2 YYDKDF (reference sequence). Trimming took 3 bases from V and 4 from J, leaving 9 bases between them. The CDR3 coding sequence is TGTGCCACCAGCAGGGGCAGGGGAGAGACCCAGTACTTC. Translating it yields CATSRGRGETQYF. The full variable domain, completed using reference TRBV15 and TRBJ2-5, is DAMVIQNPRYQVTQFGKPVTLSCSQTLNHNVMYWYQQKSSQAPKLLFHYYDKDFNNEADTPDNFQSRRPNTSFCFLDIRSPGLGDTAMYLCATSRGRGETQYFGPGTRLLVL.

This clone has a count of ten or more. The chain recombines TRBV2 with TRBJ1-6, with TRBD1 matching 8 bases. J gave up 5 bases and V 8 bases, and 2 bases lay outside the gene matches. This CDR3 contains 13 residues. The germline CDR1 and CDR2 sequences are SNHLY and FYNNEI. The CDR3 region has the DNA TGTGCCAGCCGGGACAGGAATAATTCACCCCTCCACTTT. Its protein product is CASRDRNNSPLHF.

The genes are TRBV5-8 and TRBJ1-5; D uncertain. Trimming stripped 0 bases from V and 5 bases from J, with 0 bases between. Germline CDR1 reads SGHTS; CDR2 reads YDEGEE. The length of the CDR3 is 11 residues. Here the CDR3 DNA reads TGTGCCAGCAGCTTGGATCAGCCCCAGCATTTT. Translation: CASSLDQPQHF.

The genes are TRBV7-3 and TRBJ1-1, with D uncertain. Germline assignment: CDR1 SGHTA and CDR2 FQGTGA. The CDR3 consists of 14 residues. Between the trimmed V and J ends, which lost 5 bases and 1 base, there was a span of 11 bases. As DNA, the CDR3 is TGTGCCAGCAGCGAGACCGCACAGAACACTGAAGCTTTCTTT. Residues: CASSETAQNTEAFF.

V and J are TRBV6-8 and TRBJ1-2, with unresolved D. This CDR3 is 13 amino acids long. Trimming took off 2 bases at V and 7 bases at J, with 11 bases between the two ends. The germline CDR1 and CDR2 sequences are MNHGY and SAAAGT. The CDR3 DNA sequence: TGTGCCAGCAGTTACCTAGGACGGTTTGGCTACACCTTC. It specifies CASSYLGRFGYTF.

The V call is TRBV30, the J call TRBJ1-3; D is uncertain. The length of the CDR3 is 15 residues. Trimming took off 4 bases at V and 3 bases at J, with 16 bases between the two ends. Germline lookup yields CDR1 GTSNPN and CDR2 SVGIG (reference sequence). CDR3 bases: TGTGCCTGGATCCCCTCATATGCGGGTGGAAACACCATATATTTT. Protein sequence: CAWIPSYAGGNTIYF.

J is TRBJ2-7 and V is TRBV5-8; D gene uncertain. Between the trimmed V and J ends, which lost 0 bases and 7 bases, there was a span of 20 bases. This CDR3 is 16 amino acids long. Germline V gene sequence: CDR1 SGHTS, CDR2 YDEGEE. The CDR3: CASSLDGVLVNREQYF. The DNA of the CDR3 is TGTGCCAGCAGCTTGGATGGGGTACTGGTTAATCGGGAGCAGTACTTC.